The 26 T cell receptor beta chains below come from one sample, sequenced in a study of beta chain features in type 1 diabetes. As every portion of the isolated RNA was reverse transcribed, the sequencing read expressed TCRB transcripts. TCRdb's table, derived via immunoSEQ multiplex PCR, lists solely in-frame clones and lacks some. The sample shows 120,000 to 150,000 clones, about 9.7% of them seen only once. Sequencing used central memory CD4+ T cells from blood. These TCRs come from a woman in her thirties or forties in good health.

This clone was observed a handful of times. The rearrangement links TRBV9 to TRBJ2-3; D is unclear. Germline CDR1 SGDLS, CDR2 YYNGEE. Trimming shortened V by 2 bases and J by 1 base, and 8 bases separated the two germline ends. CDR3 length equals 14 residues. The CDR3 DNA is TGTGCCAGCAGCGTTCACTCCCGCACAGATACGCAGTATTTT. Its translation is CASSVHSRTDTQYF.

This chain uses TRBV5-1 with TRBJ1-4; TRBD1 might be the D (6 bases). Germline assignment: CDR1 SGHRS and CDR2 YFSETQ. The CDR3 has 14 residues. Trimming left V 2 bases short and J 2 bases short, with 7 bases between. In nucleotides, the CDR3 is TGCGCCAGCAGCTTCACAGGGACTAATGAAAAACTGTTTTTT. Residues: CASSFTGTNEKLFF.

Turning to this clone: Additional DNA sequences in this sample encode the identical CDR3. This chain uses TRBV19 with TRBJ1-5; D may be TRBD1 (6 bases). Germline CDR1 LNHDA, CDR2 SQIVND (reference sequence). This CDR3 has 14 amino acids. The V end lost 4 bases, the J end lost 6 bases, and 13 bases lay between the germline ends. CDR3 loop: CASSTRGGRQPQHF. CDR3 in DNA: TGTGCCAGTAGTACAAGGGGGGGGCGTCAGCCCCAGCATTTT.

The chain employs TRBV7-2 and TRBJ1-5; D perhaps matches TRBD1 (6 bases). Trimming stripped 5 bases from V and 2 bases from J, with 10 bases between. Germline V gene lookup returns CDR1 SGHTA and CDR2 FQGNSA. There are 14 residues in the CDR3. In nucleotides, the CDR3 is TGTGCCAGCAGCGATCGACAGGGCAATCAGCCCCAGCATTTT. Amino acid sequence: CASSDRQGNQPQHF.

The CDR3 DNA reads as TGTGCCAGCTCACCCACAGACAGGAAGGTGAGCTACACCTTC. This encodes CASSPTDRKVSYTF. This chain joins TRBV18 and TRBJ1-2; D might be TRBD1 (6 bases). Germline assignment: CDR1 KGHSH and CDR2 LQKENI. CDR3 length: 14 residues. V was shortened by 3 bases and J by 9 bases, with 17 bases between the two germline ends.

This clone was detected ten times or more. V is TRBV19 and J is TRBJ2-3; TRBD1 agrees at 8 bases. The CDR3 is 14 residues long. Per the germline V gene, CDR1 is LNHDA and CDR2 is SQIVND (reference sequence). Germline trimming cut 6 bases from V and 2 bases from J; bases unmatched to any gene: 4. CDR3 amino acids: CASRPGQDTDTQYF. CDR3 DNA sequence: TGTGCCAGTAGACCGGGACAGGACACAGATACGCAGTATTTT. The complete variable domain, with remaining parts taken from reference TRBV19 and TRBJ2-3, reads DGGITQSPKYLFRKEGQNVTLSCEQNLNHDAMYWYRQDPGQGLRLIYYSQIVNDFQKGDIAEGYSVSREKKESFPLTVTSAQKNPTAFYLCASRPGQDTDTQYFGPGTRLTVL.

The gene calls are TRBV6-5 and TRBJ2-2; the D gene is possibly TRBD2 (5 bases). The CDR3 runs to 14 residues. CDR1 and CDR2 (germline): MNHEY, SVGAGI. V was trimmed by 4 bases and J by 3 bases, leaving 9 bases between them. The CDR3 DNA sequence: TGTGCCAGCAGTTCTATAGCGTACACCGGGGAGCTGTTTTTT. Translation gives CASSSIAYTGELFF.

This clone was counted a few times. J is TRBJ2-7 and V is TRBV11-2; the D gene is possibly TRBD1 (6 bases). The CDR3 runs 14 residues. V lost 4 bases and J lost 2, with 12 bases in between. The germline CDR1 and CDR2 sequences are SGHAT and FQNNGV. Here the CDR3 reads CASSWAGAAYEQYF. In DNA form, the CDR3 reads TGTGCCAGCAGCTGGGCAGGGGCAGCCTACGAGCAGTACTTC.

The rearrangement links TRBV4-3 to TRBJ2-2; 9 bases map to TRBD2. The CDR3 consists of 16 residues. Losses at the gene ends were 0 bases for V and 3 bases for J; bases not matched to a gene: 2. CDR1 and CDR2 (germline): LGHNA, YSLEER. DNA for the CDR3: TGCGCCAGCAGCCAAGAGGCTAGCGGGGACACCGGGGAGCTGTTTTTT. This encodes CASSQEASGDTGELFF.

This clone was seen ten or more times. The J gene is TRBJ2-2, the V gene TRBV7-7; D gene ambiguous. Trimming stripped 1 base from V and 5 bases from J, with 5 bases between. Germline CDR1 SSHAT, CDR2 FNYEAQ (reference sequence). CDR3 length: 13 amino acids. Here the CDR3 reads CASSLGSTGELFF. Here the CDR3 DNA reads TGTGCCAGCAGCTTAGGTTCTACCGGGGAGCTGTTTTTT.

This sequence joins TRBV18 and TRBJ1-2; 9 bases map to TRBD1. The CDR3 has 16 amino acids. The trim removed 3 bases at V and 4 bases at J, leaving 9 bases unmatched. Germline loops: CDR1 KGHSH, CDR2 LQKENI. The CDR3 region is CASSPSPTGGLYGYTF. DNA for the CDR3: TGTGCCAGCTCACCTTCCCCCACAGGGGGCCTCTATGGCTACACCTTC.

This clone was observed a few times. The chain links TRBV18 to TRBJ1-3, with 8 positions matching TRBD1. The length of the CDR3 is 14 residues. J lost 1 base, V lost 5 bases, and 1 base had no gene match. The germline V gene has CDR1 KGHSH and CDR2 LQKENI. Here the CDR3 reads CASSDRGSGNTIYF. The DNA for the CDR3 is TGTGCCAGCTCAGACAGGGGTTCTGGAAACACCATATATTTT.

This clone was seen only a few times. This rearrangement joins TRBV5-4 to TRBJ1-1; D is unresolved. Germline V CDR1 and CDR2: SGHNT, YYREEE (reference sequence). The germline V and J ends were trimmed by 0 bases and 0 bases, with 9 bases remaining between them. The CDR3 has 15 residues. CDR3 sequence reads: CASSLAGVMNTEAFF. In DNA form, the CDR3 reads TGTGCCAGCAGCTTGGCCGGTGTCATGAACACTGAAGCTTTCTTT.

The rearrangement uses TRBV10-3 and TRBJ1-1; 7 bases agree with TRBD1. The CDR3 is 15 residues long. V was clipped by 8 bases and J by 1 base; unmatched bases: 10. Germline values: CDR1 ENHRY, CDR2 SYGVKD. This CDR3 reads CAIRPSQGGNTEAFF. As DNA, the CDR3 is TGTGCCATCCGCCCCTCGCAGGGGGGGAACACTGAAGCTTTCTTT.

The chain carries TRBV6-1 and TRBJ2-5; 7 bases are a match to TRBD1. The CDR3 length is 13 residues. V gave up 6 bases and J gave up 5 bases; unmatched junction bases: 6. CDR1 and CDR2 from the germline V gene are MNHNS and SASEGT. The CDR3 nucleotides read TGTGCCAGCAGCCACAAGGACAGGGAGACCCAGTACTTC. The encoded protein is CASSHKDRETQYF.

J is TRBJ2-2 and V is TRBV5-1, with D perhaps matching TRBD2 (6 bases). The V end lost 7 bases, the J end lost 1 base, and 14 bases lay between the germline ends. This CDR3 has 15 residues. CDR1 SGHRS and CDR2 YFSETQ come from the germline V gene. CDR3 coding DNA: TGCGCCAGCCTAAACGGGGGTCAGAACACCGGGGAGCTGTTTTTT. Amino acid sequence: CASLNGGQNTGELFF.

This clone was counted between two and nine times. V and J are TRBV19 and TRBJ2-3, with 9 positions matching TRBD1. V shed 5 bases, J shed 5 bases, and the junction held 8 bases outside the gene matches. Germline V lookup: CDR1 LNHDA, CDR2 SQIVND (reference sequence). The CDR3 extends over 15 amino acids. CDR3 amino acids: CASSPGQGYRDTQYF. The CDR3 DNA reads TGTGCCAGTAGTCCGGGACAGGGCTATAGAGATACGCAGTATTTT. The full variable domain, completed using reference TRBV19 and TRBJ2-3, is DGGITQSPKYLFRKEGQNVTLSCEQNLNHDAMYWYRQDPGQGLRLIYYSQIVNDFQKGDIAEGYSVSREKKESFPLTVTSAQKNPTAFYLCASSPGQGYRDTQYFGPGTRLTVL.

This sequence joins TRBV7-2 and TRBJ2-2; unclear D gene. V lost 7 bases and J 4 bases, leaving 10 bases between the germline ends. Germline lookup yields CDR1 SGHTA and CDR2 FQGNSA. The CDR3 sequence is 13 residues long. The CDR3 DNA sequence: TGTGCCAGCACCACTTTACTCACCGGGGAGCTGTTTTTT. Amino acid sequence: CASTTLLTGELFF.

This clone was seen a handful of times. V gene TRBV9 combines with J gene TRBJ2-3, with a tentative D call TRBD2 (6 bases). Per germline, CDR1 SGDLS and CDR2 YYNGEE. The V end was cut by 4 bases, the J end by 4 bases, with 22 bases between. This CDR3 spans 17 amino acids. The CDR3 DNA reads TGTGCCAGCAGCTCTCTGCCCCTGGGGGGTGGTTCAGATACGCAGTATTTT. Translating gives CASSSLPLGGGSDTQYF.

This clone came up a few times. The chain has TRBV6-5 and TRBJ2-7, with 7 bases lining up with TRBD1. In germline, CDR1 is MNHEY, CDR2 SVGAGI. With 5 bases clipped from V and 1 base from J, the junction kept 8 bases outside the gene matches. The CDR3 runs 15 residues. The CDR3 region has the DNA TGTGCCAGCAGTCCCCGGACAGGAACTTCCTACGAGCAGTACTTC. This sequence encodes CASSPRTGTSYEQYF.

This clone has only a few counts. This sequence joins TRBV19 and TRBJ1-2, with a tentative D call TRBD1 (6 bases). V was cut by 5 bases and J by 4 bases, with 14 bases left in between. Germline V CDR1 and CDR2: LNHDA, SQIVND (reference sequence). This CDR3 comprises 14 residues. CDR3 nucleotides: TGTGCCAGTAGTGGTCGACAGGTACTCTATGGCTACACCTTC. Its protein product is CASSGRQVLYGYTF.

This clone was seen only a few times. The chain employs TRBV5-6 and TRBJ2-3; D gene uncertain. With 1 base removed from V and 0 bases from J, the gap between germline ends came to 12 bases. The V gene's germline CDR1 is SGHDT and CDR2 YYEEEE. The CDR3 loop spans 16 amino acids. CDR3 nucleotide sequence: TGTGCCAGCAGCTTGATTGAGGCTAGAAGCACAGATACGCAGTATTTT. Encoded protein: CASSLIEARSTDTQYF.

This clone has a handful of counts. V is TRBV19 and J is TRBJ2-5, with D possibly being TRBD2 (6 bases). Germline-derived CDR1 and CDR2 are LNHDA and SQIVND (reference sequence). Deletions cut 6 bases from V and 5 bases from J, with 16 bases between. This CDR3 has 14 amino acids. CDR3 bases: TGTGCCAGTAGCCCCCCGGGACTGAGGGAGACCCAGTACTTC. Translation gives CASSPPGLRETQYF.

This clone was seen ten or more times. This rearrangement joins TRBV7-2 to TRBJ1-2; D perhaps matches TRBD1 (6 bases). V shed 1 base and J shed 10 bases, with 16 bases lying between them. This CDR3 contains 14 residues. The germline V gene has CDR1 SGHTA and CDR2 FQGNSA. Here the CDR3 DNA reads TGTGCCAGCAGCTTAGAGCTGTTTGACAGGTTCTACACCTTC. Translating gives CASSLELFDRFYTF.

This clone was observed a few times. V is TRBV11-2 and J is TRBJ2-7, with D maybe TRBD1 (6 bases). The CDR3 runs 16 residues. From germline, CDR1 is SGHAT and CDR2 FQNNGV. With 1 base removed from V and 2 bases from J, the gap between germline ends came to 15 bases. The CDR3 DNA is TGTGCCAGCAGCTTAGGTCGGCAGGGGCTTCCCTACGAGCAGTACTTC. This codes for CASSLGRQGLPYEQYF.

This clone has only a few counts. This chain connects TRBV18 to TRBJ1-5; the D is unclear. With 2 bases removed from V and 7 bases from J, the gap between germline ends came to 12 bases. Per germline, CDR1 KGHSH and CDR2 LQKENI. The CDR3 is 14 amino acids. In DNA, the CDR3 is TGTGCCAGCTCACCAGAGGGCGCGGAGCAGCCCCAGCATTTT. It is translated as CASSPEGAEQPQHF.